The rows below give T cell receptor beta chains drawn from one sample of a study of shared clonotypes between healthy human individuals. Assay used: immunoSEQ multiplex PCR; TCRdb lists only in-frame clones, some missing. The table has around 610,000 clones, about 96% seen once. Sequencing was done on a sample of naive CD8+ T cells sorted from blood. The receptor source for this set is a woman aged 25 to 39 in good health. The conserved cysteine and the conserved F or W are not part of the CDR3 here. Rows give clone size only sometimes, using once, few, many, or a class for an expanded clone.

-	TRBV4-2	TRBJ2-1	ASSQELNAFNEQF
-	TRBV7-9	TRBJ2-3	ASGAGGSTDTQY
few	TRBV27	TRBJ2-7	ASSSGQSSYEQY
-	TRBV6-6	TRBJ1-4	ASSYWDRVEEKLF
-	TRBV7-8	TRBJ2-5	ASSPTPGTSGETQY
once	TRBV18	TRBJ2-7	ATSTGPSYEQY
-	TRBV6-6	TRBJ2-1	ASGSSGQSYNEQF
-	TRBV28	TRBJ2-7	ASTSGGHEQY
-	TRBV7-8	TRBJ2-7	ASSLGLNYEQY
once	TRBV27	TRBJ2-1	ASSLSNSYNEQF
-	TRBV9	TRBJ2-1	ASSGLAGGSYNEQF
-	TRBV29-1	TRBJ2-5	SVAVRTYQETQY
-	TRBV27	TRBJ2-1	ASSFQGVGNEQF
-	TRBV9	TRBJ2-5	ASSVSRDTRPEETQY
-	TRBV19	TRBJ2-7	ASRTSGSYEQY
-	TRBV5-1	TRBJ2-1	ASSTAGTGDWNEQF
-	TRBV28	TRBJ2-1	ASNYRDGTYNEQF
-	TRBV28	TRBJ2-5	ASSPVIQETQY
-	TRBV28	TRBJ1-5	ASSNAQGIQPQH
-	TRBV7-5	TRBJ2-7	VRSLVPLLRSYEQY
-	TRBV27	TRBJ2-7	ASSLIGQNYEQY
-	TRBV27	TRBJ2-1	ASSLGSGAPYNEQF
-	TRBV4-2	TRBJ2-1	ASRIYGTSGYNEQF
-	TRBV7-9	TRBJ2-1	ASLNSDRYNEQF
-	TRBV19	TRBJ2-7	ASSISSGSYEQY
-	TRBV13	TRBJ1-1	ASSSAGLGNTEAF
-	TRBV7-9	TRBJ2-7	ASSSWTGSSYEQY
-	TRBV4-2	TRBJ1-1	ASSQELGFMNTEAF
-	TRBV29-1	TRBJ2-6	SVTDGPGANVLT
-	TRBV19	TRBJ2-2	ASSLYTGELF
-	TRBV11-2	TRBJ2-1	ATTSGRGNNEQF
-	TRBV28	TRBJ2-1	ASSFPEGNEQF
-	TRBV28	TRBJ1-1	ASNNGGGEAF
-	TRBV30	TRBJ2-1	AWSLSANEQF
few	TRBV30	TRBJ2-3	AWTTGGNIFTDTQY
-	TRBV21-1	TRBJ2-1	ASSRAAATYNEQF
once	TRBV30	TRBJ2-4	AWKGDTPAQY
-	TRBV27	TRBJ2-1	ASTQGSSYNEQF
-	TRBV2	TRBJ2-5	ASLQETQY
-	TRBV2	TRBJ2-1	ASRSPGTEQF
-	TRBV5-1	TRBJ2-7	ASSLAAPILSYEQY
-	TRBV19	TRBJ2-1	ASSMGIPGVEEERNNEQF